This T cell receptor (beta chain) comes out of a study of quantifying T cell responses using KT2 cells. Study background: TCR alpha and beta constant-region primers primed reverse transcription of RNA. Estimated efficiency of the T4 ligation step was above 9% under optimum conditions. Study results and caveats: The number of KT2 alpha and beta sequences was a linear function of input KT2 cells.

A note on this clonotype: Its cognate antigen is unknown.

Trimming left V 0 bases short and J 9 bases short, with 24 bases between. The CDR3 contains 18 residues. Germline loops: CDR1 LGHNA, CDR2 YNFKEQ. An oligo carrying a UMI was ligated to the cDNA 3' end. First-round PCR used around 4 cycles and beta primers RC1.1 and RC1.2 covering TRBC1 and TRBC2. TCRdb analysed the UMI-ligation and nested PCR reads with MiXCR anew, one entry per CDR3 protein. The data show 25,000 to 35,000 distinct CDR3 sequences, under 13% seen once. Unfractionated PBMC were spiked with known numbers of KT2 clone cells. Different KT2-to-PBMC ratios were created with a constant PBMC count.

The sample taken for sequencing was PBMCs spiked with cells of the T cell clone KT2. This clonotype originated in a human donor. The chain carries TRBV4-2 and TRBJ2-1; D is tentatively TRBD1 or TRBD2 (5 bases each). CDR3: CASSQEGGGGEPPGEQFF. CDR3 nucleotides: TGTGCCAGCAGCCAAGAAGGTGGGGGTGGCGAACCCCCCGGTGAGCAGTTCTTC.